This entry lists 2 T cell receptor beta chains sequenced from one sample in a study of T cells in Graves' hyperthyroidism and ophthalmopathy. The source material, RNA transcripts, was used to amplify TCR beta CDR3 regions. The TCR CDR3 was amplified in a first-round RT-PCR using the HTBI primer set. TCRdb re-analysed the multiplex PCR reads in MiXCR, keeping a single row per CDR3 protein. The sample gives roughly 500,000 distinct CDR3 sequences, 46% of which show up once; around 20% is in the top ten. Material: peripheral blood or thyroid tissue (not recorded which). The receptors were gathered from an adult woman with Graves' disease, either hyperthyroidism or ophthalmopathy (not recorded which).

The V and J genes are TRBV29-1 and TRBJ1-2; 8 bases map to TRBD1. Germline CDR1 and CDR2: SQVTM and ANQGSEA. CDR3 length equals 16 residues. The V segment lost 5 bases and the J segment 0 bases; nucleotides outside the gene matches: 11. The CDR3 DNA reads TGCAGCGTTCGAGGGACAGGAGCCCGCGCTAACTATGGCTACACCTTC. This codes for CSVRGTGARANYGYTF.

This clonotype was recorded once. The V and J genes are TRBV2 and TRBJ1-5, with D possibly matching TRBD1 (6 bases). Germline V CDR1 and CDR2: SNHLY, FYNNEI. The CDR3 loop spans 14 amino acids. V lost 7 bases and J lost 3, with 13 bases in between. The CDR3, as DNA: TGTGCCAGCAAACAGGGAAAACTCAATCAGCCCCAGCATTTT. Translating it yields CASKQGKLNQPQHF. Variable domain in full (rest from reference TRBV2 and TRBJ1-5): EPEVTQTPSHQVTQMGQEVILRCVPISNHLYFYWYRQILGQKVEFLVSFYNNEISEKSEIFDDQFSVERPDGSNFTLKIRSTKLEDSAMYFCASKQGKLNQPQHFGDGTRLSIL.